The T cell receptor (beta chain) under discussion was sequenced for a study of T cells in Graves' hyperthyroidism and ophthalmopathy. About the study: Before any treatment, at initial diagnosis, peripheral blood was collected.

Uncontrolled infection, other autoimmune disease, pregnancy or lactation barred patients from enrollment. Study-wide results and limits: A 13 V-J signature model discriminated ophthalmopathy versus stable hyperthyroidism. Among clonotypes expanded in thyroid above 0.001, most were also found in blood.

There were TCR beta CDR3 regions amplified from RNA transcripts. In the first-round RT-PCR of the TCR CDR3, the HTBI primer set was used. TCRdb reprocessed the multiplex PCR reads with MiXCR, giving one entry per CDR3 protein. In the table there are about 380,000 distinct CDR3 sequences, 13% to 15% of which are singletons. In the case of this clonotype: What it binds is not known.

The V gene's germline CDR1 is LGHDT and CDR2 YNNKEL (reference sequence). This CDR3 has 16 amino acids. The J segment lost 0 bases and the V segment lost 3 bases, leaving 4 bases of the junction unmatched. The rearrangement links TRBV3-1 to TRBJ2-7, with 11 bases matching TRBD2. Sequencing was carried out using blood. The TCR was taken from a woman under 40 with Graves' ophthalmopathy. CDR3 nucleotides: TGTGCCAGCAGCCATAGCCTAGCGGGGGGCTCCTACGAGCAGTACTTC. This codes for CASSHSLAGGSYEQYF.